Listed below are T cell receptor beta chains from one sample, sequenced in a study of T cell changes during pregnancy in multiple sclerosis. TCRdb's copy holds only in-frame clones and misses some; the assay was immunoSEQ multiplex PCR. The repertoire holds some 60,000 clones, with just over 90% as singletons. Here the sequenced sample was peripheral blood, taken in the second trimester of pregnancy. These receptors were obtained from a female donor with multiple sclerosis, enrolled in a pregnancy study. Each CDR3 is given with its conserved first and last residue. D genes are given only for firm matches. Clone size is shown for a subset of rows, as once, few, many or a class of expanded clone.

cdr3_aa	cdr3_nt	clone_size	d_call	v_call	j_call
CASSERTAPHGYTF	TGTGCCAGCAGTGAAAGAACAGCACCTCATGGCTACACCTTC	once	-	TRBV2	TRBJ1-2
CASSVGGTTPLHF	TGTGCCAGCAGTGTCGGGGGAACGACACCCCTCCACTTT	few	-	TRBV2	TRBJ1-6
CASRHHRGLGANVLTF	TGTGCCAGCAGGCATCACAGGGGGCTGGGGGCCAACGTCCTGACTTTC	-	TRBD1	TRBV7-8	TRBJ2-6
CASSLGGAGAGNTIYF	TGTGCTAGCAGCTTGGGAGGGGCAGGGGCTGGAAACACCATATATTTT	-	-	TRBV7-7	TRBJ1-3
CASSQDRGTASYEQYF	TGCGCCAGCAGCCAAGATAGGGGGACAGCCTCCTACGAGCAGTACTTC	-	TRBD1	TRBV4-3	TRBJ2-7
CASSSGVRGGELFF	TGTGCCAGCAGCTCCGGGGTCCGGGGCGGGGAGCTGTTTTTT	-	-	TRBV7-3	TRBJ2-2
CASSSRLLGETQYF	TGTGCCAGCAGCTCCCGACTCCTTGGAGAGACCCAGTACTTC	-	-	TRBV13	TRBJ2-5
CASSPDRNQPQHF	TGCGCCAGCAGCCCGGACAGAAATCAGCCCCAGCATTTT	few	-	TRBV5-1	TRBJ1-5
CATTNEEDTEAFF	TGTGCCACGACGAATGAGGAGGACACTGAAGCTTTCTTT	-	-	TRBV2	TRBJ1-1
CASSLQGNTEAFF	TGTGCCAGCAGCCTACAGGGGAACACTGAAGCTTTCTTT	-	-	TRBV14	TRBJ1-1
CASSPNPADEQYF	TGTGCCAGCTCACCGAACCCCGCGGACGAGCAGTACTTC	-	-	TRBV18	TRBJ2-7
CASSPRGRGNTIYF	TGTGCCAGCAGCCCCAGGGGGCGGGGAAACACCATATATTTT	-	TRBD1	TRBV7-6	TRBJ1-3
CASSYQPSSYNEQFF	TGTGCCAGCAGTTACCAACCCAGCTCCTACAATGAGCAGTTCTTC	-	-	TRBV6-5	TRBJ2-1
CAGYRDYEQYF	TGTGCCGGGTACAGGGACTACGAGCAGTACTTC	once	-	TRBV30	TRBJ2-7
CASSPEVGRSYTF	TGTGCCAGTAGTCCAGAGGTGGGGAGGAGCTACACCTTC	-	-	TRBV19	TRBJ1-2
CASSAYVAGESGNTIYF	TGTGCCAGCAGTGCTTACGTCGCAGGGGAATCAGGAAACACCATATATTTT	once	-	TRBV2	TRBJ1-3
CASSPGGNLNYGYTF	TGCGCCAGCAGCCCAGGGGGGAACCTTAACTATGGCTACACCTTC	once	TRBD1	TRBV5-1	TRBJ1-2
CASSYYRATNEKLFF	TGTGCCAGCAGTTACTACAGGGCAACTAATGAAAAACTGTTTTTT	-	-	TRBV6-6	TRBJ1-4
CASSRGPGVYGYTF	TGTGCCAGCAGTCGGGGCCCAGGGGTCTATGGCTACACCTTC	-	-	TRBV6-5	TRBJ1-2
CSVGQGDTEAFF	TGCAGCGTTGGACAGGGGGACACTGAAGCTTTCTTT	-	TRBD1	TRBV29-1	TRBJ1-1
CASSLFGGQSTEAFF	TGTGCCAGCAGTTTATTTGGGGGACAAAGCACTGAAGCTTTCTTT	-	-	TRBV27	TRBJ1-1
CASSGGQVGNTIYF	TGTGCCAGCAGCGGAGGACAGGTCGGAAACACCATATATTTT	-	TRBD1	TRBV7-2	TRBJ1-3
CASSEAGNPYEQYF	TGCGCCAGCAGTGAGGCCGGTAACCCCTACGAGCAGTACTTC	-	-	TRBV10-2	TRBJ2-7
CASSQGVKDTQYF	TGTGCCAGCAGCCAGGGGGTGAAAGATACGCAGTATTTT	-	TRBD1	TRBV5-4	TRBJ2-3
CASSLALNEQFF	TGTGCCAGCAGCTTGGCCCTAAATGAGCAGTTCTTC	-	-	TRBV5-8	TRBJ2-1
CASSLQASNYGYTF	TGCGCCAGCAGCTTACAGGCCTCTAACTATGGCTACACCTTC	few	-	TRBV5-1	TRBJ1-2
CASSRQGPYYEQYF	TGTGCCAGCAGCCGACAAGGTCCTTACTACGAGCAGTACTTC	-	-	TRBV5-4	TRBJ2-7
CASSYTGATTGELFF	TGCGCCAGCAGCTACACCGGAGCTACCACCGGGGAGCTGTTTTTT	-	-	TRBV5-1	TRBJ2-2
CASSSGPVAGDTQYF	TGTGCCAGCAGCTCCGGACCAGTCGCGGGAGATACGCAGTATTTT	-	-	TRBV5-4	TRBJ2-3
CACTRNSPGDGYTF	TGTGCCTGTACTAGAAACTCCCCAGGGGATGGCTACACCTTC	-	-	TRBV30	TRBJ1-2
CASSTPHGSYGYTF	TGTGCCAGCAGCACCCCGCACGGGAGCTATGGCTACACCTTC	-	-	TRBV28	TRBJ1-2
CASPLRGTEAFF	TGTGCCAGCCCGTTGCGGGGCACTGAAGCTTTCTTT	-	-	TRBV2	TRBJ1-1
CASSEGQSGQPQHF	TGTGCCAGCAGCGAGGGACAGTCCGGGCAGCCCCAGCATTTT	-	TRBD1	TRBV6-1	TRBJ1-5
CASSLWSRGNEQFF	TGTGCCAGCAGCTTGTGGTCCAGGGGCAATGAGCAGTTCTTC	-	-	TRBV5-4	TRBJ2-1
CASSLSQGGHIKGYEQYF	TGTGCCAGCAGTTTATCGCAGGGAGGACACATCAAGGGGTACGAGCAGTACTTC	-	-	TRBV27	TRBJ2-7
CAIRAITGDLGSYTF	TGTGCCATCAGGGCCATTACAGGGGACTTGGGGAGCTACACCTTC	-	TRBD1	TRBV10-3	TRBJ1-2
CASIGRGAWSEQFF	TGTGCCAGCATAGGGCGGGGGGCCTGGAGTGAGCAGTTCTTC	-	TRBD2	TRBV2	TRBJ2-1
CASSLTPGSNQPQHF	TGCGCCAGCAGCTTGACCCCAGGGAGCAATCAGCCCCAGCATTTT	-	-	TRBV5-1	TRBJ1-5
CASQGAPGNTIYF	TGTGCCAGTCAGGGTGCACCGGGAAACACCATATATTTT	-	-	TRBV2	TRBJ1-3
CASSPWYAGGPSRETQYF	TGTGCCAGCAGCCCATGGTATGCGGGGGGCCCTAGCCGAGAGACCCAGTACTTC	-	TRBD2	TRBV5-6	TRBJ2-5
CASSVIMRGLWDTEAFF	TGTGCCAGCAGTGTTATTATGAGGGGGCTGTGGGACACTGAAGCTTTCTTT	-	TRBD1	TRBV2	TRBJ1-1
CASSSYRVAGGGGYNSPLHF	TGTGCCAGCAGTTCATACAGGGTTGCGGGGGGTGGGGGTTATAATTCACCCCTCCACTTT	-	-	TRBV28	TRBJ1-6
CASRDRGPYEQYF	TGTGCCAGCCGGGACAGGGGACCCTACGAGCAGTACTTC	-	TRBD1	TRBV6-5	TRBJ2-7
CASSPLQTDTQYF	TGTGCCAGCAGCCCCCTTCAGACAGATACGCAGTATTTT	-	-	TRBV5-4	TRBJ2-3
CASNIAGGRTGELFF	TGTGCCAGCAACATAGCGGGGGGTCGGACCGGGGAGCTGTTTTTT	-	TRBD2	TRBV7-9	TRBJ2-2
CASSRGLGGNEQFF	TGTGCCAGTAGTAGAGGACTAGGAGGGAATGAGCAGTTCTTC	-	TRBD2	TRBV19	TRBJ2-1
CASRANRGEAFF	TGTGCCAGCAGAGCCAACAGGGGGGAAGCTTTCTTT	-	TRBD1	TRBV28	TRBJ1-1
CASSSTRLGLPDTGELFF	TGTGCCAGCAGCTCCACCAGGCTGGGACTCCCCGACACCGGGGAGCTGTTTTTT	-	-	TRBV11-3	TRBJ2-2
CASSRGGANYGYTF	TGTGCCAGCAGTCGGGGTGGGGCTAACTATGGCTACACCTTC	-	-	TRBV6-5	TRBJ1-2
CAWSTTGGNEKLFF	TGTGCCTGGAGTACTACAGGTGGTAATGAAAAACTGTTTTTT	-	-	TRBV30	TRBJ1-4
CASSPQPPGVDTEAFF	TGTGCCAGCTCACCACAGCCCCCCGGGGTGGACACTGAAGCTTTCTTT	-	-	TRBV18	TRBJ1-1
CASSVDRAYGYTF	TGTGCCAGCAGCGTCGACAGGGCCTATGGCTACACCTTC	-	TRBD1	TRBV7-8	TRBJ1-2
CASSAIGGVRGHGYTF	TGTGCCAGCAGCGCCATCGGGGGGGTGAGGGGCCATGGCTACACCTTC	-	-	TRBV9	TRBJ1-2
CAISQEVSQFGYTF	TGTGCCATCAGCCAGGAGGTGTCGCAATTCGGCTACACCTTC	-	-	TRBV10-3	TRBJ1-2
CSARVLYGYTF	TGCAGTGCCCGGGTCCTCTATGGCTACACCTTC	-	-	TRBV20-1	TRBJ1-2
CASSLRQGLGYTF	TGTGCCAGCAGTTTACGGCAGGGCCTCGGCTACACCTTC	once	-	TRBV27	TRBJ1-2
CASSFLAWTDTQYF	TGTGCCAGCAGCTTTCTAGCTTGGACAGATACGCAGTATTTT	-	-	TRBV7-9	TRBJ2-3
CASGLSGAQETQYF	TGTGCCAGCGGGCTGAGCGGGGCTCAAGAGACCCAGTACTTC	once	TRBD2	TRBV2	TRBJ2-5